This TCR beta chain stems from a study of blood T cell repertoires in COVID-19. Sequenced by immunoSEQ multiplex PCR; TCRdb stores in-frame clones only, minus some. Of 310,000 or so clones detected, about 85% appear once; the ten largest clones hold under 6%. The length of the CDR3 is 15 residues. Trimming removed 1 base from V and 5 bases from J; junction bases left unmatched: 7. The germline gives CDR1 LNHNV, CDR2 YYDKDF (reference sequence). Sequenced: PBMCs or T cells enriched from blood (not recorded which). The J gene is TRBJ1-1, the V gene TRBV15; TRBD1 aligns across 7 bases. The TCR comes from a young woman who had recovered from COVID-19. Here the CDR3 reads CATSRADRVRTEAFF. The CDR3 DNA reads as TGTGCCACCAGCAGAGCCGACAGGGTAAGAACTGAAGCTTTCTTT.